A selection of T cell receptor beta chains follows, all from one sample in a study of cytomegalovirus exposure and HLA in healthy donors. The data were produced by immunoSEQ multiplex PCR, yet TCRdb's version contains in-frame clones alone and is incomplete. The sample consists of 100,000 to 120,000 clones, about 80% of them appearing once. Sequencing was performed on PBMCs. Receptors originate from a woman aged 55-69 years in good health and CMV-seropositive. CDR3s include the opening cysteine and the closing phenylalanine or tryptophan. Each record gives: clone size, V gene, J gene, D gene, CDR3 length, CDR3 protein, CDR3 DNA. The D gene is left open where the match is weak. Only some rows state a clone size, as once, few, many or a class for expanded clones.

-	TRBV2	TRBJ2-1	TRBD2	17	CASSDSSGRDFYNEQFF	TGTGCCAGCAGTGATTCTAGCGGGAGGGACTTCTACAATGAGCAGTTCTTC
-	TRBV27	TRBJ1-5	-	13	CASSLMSYLPQHF	TGTGCCAGCAGTTTAATGTCGTATTTGCCCCAGCATTTT
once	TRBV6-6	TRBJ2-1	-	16	CASSPYGGSSYNEQFF	TGTGCCAGCAGTCCCTACGGGGGAAGTTCCTACAATGAGCAGTTCTTC
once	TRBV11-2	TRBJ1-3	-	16	CASSPLTGPLGDTIYF	TGTGCCAGCAGCCCCCTGACAGGTCCATTGGGGGACACCATATATTTT
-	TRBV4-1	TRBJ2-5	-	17	CASSQREGDWYQETQYF	TGCGCCAGCAGCCAGCGGGAAGGGGATTGGTACCAAGAGACCCAGTACTTC
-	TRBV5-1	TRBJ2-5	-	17	CASSLKFDPGSLRTQYF	TGCGCCAGCAGCTTGAAATTCGACCCCGGGTCTTTAAGAACCCAGTACTTC
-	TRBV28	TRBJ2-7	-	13	CASTPFPPYEQYF	TGTGCCAGCACCCCTTTCCCCCCCTACGAGCAGTACTTC
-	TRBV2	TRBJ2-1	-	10	CASDGSRPFF	TGTGCCAGCGACGGGAGCCGCCCCTTCTTC
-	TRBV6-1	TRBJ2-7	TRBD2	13	CASSVAGGGEQYF	TGTGCCAGCAGTGTAGCGGGAGGGGGCGAGCAGTACTTC
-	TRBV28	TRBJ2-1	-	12	CASSSRGNEQFF	TGTGCCAGCAGTTCCCGAGGGAATGAGCAGTTCTTC